Sequencing of this TCR beta chain was carried out in a study of T cell responses to AZD1222 COVID-19 vaccine. Overall study findings and caveats: Clonal diversity was possibly underestimated, and white British individuals and females predominated among donors.

A note on this clone: Its antigen is unidentified.

Deletions cut 8 bases from V and 0 bases from J, with 16 bases between. The CDR3 spans 15 residues. The germline CDR1 and CDR2 sequences are LNHDA and SQIVND (reference sequence). The protocol was immunoSEQ multiplex PCR, while the TCRdb copy is restricted to in-frame clones and leaves out a portion. In the table there are some 97,000 clones, about 89% of which are singletons. This chain uses TRBV19 with TRBJ1-1; TRBD1 is a possible D gene (6 bases). The sample was peripheral blood, taken on day 0 of MenACWY control vaccination. The clonotype originates from an adult in good health. The CDR3 sequence: CASLSPGHLNTEAFF. The CDR3 DNA reads as TGTGCCAGTCTGTCACCGGGACACCTGAACACTGAAGCTTTCTTT.